This T cell receptor (beta chain) is from a study of blood T cell repertoires in COVID-19. Study-level background: PBMCs, B-cell-depleted T cells, or T cells were the source of the cDNA or gDNA that made up the material.

Method: immunoSEQ multiplex PCR; TCRdb's copy keeps in-frame clones and lacks some. The top ten clones hold over 0.65% of a sample with 200,000 to 300,000 clones, about 90% of them seen once. After removal of 4 bases from V and 6 bases from J, the junction contained 5 bases not matched to a gene. The CDR3 runs 15 residues. Germline V gene data show CDR1 as MNHEY and CDR2 as SVGAGI. This clone was recorded only once. Seattle researchers signed up patients amid active infection and tracked them longitudinally. The TCR comes from a man aged 25 to 40 with COVID-19, enrolled during active disease. Sequencing was done on a sample of peripheral blood. The chain recombines TRBV6-5 with TRBJ2-3, with 12 positions matching TRBD2. In nucleotides, the CDR3 is TGTGCCAGCAGTTTTAGGACTAGCGGGGTTGATACGCAGTATTTT. Translating it yields CASSFRTSGVDTQYF.